This TCR beta chain was recovered during a study of beta chain features in type 1 diabetes. The germline gives CDR1 SGDLS, CDR2 YYNGEE. The CDR3 length is 12 residues. Trimming pared 7 bases from V and 8 bases from J, leaving 10 bases between. Isolated RNA was reverse transcribed in full, so expressed TCRB transcripts were sequenced. Clones were sequenced by immunoSEQ multiplex PCR, and TCRdb holds only the in-frame ones, with some missing. The sample includes fewer than 500,000 clones, around 13% of them seen just once. The sequence derives from a man aged 30 to 45 in good health. The specimen was naive CD4+ T cells from blood. The genes are TRBV9 and TRBJ1-6, with D perhaps TRBD1 (5 bases). This chain's CDR3 is CASPRADSPLHF. The CDR3 region has the DNA TGTGCCAGCCCCAGGGCAGATTCACCCCTCCACTTT.